This record covers a single TCR beta chain. Its antigen remains unidentified. The junction had 6 bases not matched to a gene; V was cut back by 0 bases and J by 1 base. CDR1 is MNHEY, CDR2 SVGEGT, per germline. The CDR3 extends over 16 amino acids. The data originate from a study of metastatic and nonmetastatic thyroid tumors. Study-level background: Thyroid patients, malignant and benign, had repertoires compared across blood and tumor or nodule tissue.

Overall study results and limits: Relative to benign nodules, malignant thyroid tumors were reportedly characterized by significantly elevated TCR beta diversity in blood and tumor.

Authors' processing steps: The study's classifier, a distant-metastasis tool for papillary thyroid cancer, was built using CDR3 differences across clinicopathological groups. TCRdb reprocessed the PCR reads via MiXCR. TCRdb's processing, not the authors' own work, is the source of the V and J calls. The sample lists about 22,000 clones, 13% to 15% occurring once. Among the patients, none had received any treatment before thyroid surgery. The clonotype comes from a female donor with papillary thyroid cancer or a benign thyroid nodule (not recorded which). Some clones in this sample may be carry-over from other donors' samples. Sequences were obtained from tumor tissue. The chain employs TRBV6-2 or TRBV6-3 and TRBJ2-7; 7 positions agree with TRBD1. The CDR3 bases are TGTGCCAGCAGTTACTCGGGCTACAGGGGTTCCTACGAGCAGTACTTC. It yields the protein CASSYSGYRGSYEQYF.